The 26 T cell receptor beta chains below come from one sample, sequenced in a study of human T cells and chemical hapten exposure. Indicated time point: pre-sensitization, week 0. Treatment meaning: therapeutic diphenylcyclopropenone sensitization with weekly scalp DPC. TCRdb re-derived calls from the RACE reads in MiXCR, one entry per CDR3 protein. Here the sample spans about 180,000 distinct CDR3 sequences, approximately 29% being singletons. The sample here was whole blood, taken in connection with sensitization to the hapten diphenylcyclopropenone (DPC). The receptors were gathered from a woman in her twenties or thirties with alopecia areata. Some clones in this sample may be carry-over from other donors' samples.

This clonotype was detected once. The rearrangement joins TRBV6-6 to TRBJ1-5, with D possibly being TRBD1 (5 bases). Germline values: CDR1 MNHNY, CDR2 SVGAGI (reference sequence). CDR3 length equals 14 residues. V shed 3 bases and J shed 6 bases, with 12 bases lying between them. The CDR3 region has the DNA TGTGCCAGCAGTTATTCCGGGGACGGTCAGCCCCAGCATTTT. This translates into CASSYSGDGQPQHF.

The chain recombines TRBV4-3 with TRBJ2-2; weak D call: TRBD1 (5 bases). The V end lost 4 bases, the J end lost 3 bases, and 9 bases lay between the germline ends. CDR1 and CDR2 (germline): LGHNA, YSLEER. The length of the CDR3 is 14 residues. Here the CDR3 reads CASSPLTDTGELFF. DNA of the CDR3: TGCGCCAGCAGCCCACTGACAGACACCGGGGAGCTGTTTTTT.

The V gene is TRBV28, the J gene TRBJ1-2; possibly TRBD1 for D (6 bases). Trimming cost V 2 bases and J 8 bases, with 18 bases left between them. CDR1 and CDR2 (germline): MDHEN, SYDVKM. The CDR3 is 15 amino acids. The CDR3 bases are TGTGCCAGCAGTTTACCTGGACAGAGTCATGGGGGCTACACCTTC. This sequence encodes CASSLPGQSHGGYTF.

V is TRBV3-1 and J is TRBJ2-1; TRBD2 is a possible D gene (5 bases). The CDR3 loop spans 12 amino acids. V gave up 0 bases and J gave up 15 bases, with 12 bases separating them. The V gene's germline CDR1 is LGHDT and CDR2 YNNKEL (reference sequence). The CDR3 nucleotides read TGTGCCAGCAGCCAAGACGAGGGTAGTTTGTTCTTC. Its translation: CASSQDEGSLFF.

The table lists this clonotype with a few counts. V is TRBV29-1 and J is TRBJ2-3, with D maybe TRBD2 (5 bases). Germline assignment: CDR1 SQVTM and CDR2 ANQGSEA. Trimming removed 7 bases at V and 4 bases at J, with 12 bases between. The CDR3 length is 12 residues. CDR3 DNA sequence: TGCAGCGCCACACTAGTTTCAGATACGCAGTATTTT. Protein product: CSATLVSDTQYF.

This clonotype was seen a handful of times. The rearrangement joins TRBV28 to TRBJ2-7; D is unresolved. V lost 3 bases, J lost 4 bases, and 16 bases lay in between. CDR1 is MDHEN and CDR2 is SYDVKM in the germline V gene. The CDR3 totals 15 residues. The CDR3 sequence is CASSLYLGGKYEQYF. The CDR3, as DNA: TGTGCCAGCAGTTTGTATTTAGGTGGGAAGTACGAGCAGTACTTC.

The chain uses TRBV7-8 and TRBJ2-6; tentatively, D is TRBD1 (5 bases). V was cut by 7 bases and J by 4 bases, with 17 bases left in between. This CDR3 is 16 amino acids long. The V gene's germline CDR1 is SGHVS and CDR2 FQNEAQ. CDR3 coding DNA: TGTGCCAGCATGGAACGGACACGAGCGGGGGCCAACGTCCTGACTTTC. It translates to CASMERTRAGANVLTF.

The rearrangement uses TRBV29-1 and TRBJ1-3, with D unclear. Trimming removed 6 bases at V and 0 bases at J, with 12 bases between. The length of the CDR3 is 14 residues. The germline V gene encodes CDR1 SQVTM and CDR2 ANQGSEA. CDR3 in amino acids: CSVLDGRSGNTIYF. CDR3 bases: TGCAGCGTCCTGGACGGACGCTCTGGAAACACCATATATTTT.

The CDR3 sequence is CSAGPGVQSGYTF. CDR3 coding DNA: TGCAGTGCCGGGCCGGGGGTTCAGTCTGGCTACACCTTC. The chain couples TRBV20-1 to TRBJ1-2, with a weak D call TRBD1 (5 bases). From germline, CDR1 is DFQATT and CDR2 SNEGSKA (reference sequence). CDR3 length: 13 amino acids. The V and J ends lost 6 bases and 7 bases respectively, with 18 bases between them.

This clonotype was counted a few times. The rearrangement links TRBV7-2 to TRBJ2-2; D uncertain. V lost 6 bases and J lost 1, with 9 bases in between. The CDR3 has 14 amino acids. Germline V lookup: CDR1 SGHTA, CDR2 FQGNSA. Here the CDR3 DNA reads TGTGCCAGCAGTCGCATGGGGAACACCGGGGAGCTGTTTTTT. This encodes CASSRMGNTGELFF.

This clonotype has more than one count but fewer than ten. This chain uses TRBV28 with TRBJ2-3; 8 positions match TRBD2. Per the germline V gene, CDR1 is MDHEN and CDR2 is SYDVKM. The CDR3 sequence is 14 residues long. J was trimmed by 2 bases and V by 6 bases; bases with no gene match: 4. DNA of the CDR3: TGTGCCAGCAGCGTGACTAGCGACACAGATACGCAGTATTTT. Protein product: CASSVTSDTDTQYF.

The genes are TRBV5-6 and TRBJ1-1, with TRBD1 matching over 7 bases. Germline loops: CDR1 SGHDT, CDR2 YYEEEE. The CDR3 is 13 amino acids. V lost 3 bases, J lost 8 bases, and 7 bases stayed unmatched. The CDR3 nucleotides read TGTGCCAGCAGCTCCGTGGGACAGATAGAAGCTTTCTTT. Its translation is CASSSVGQIEAFF.

V is TRBV12-3 or TRBV12-4 and J is TRBJ2-1; 11 bases match TRBD2. The CDR3 spans 15 residues. The J segment lost 5 bases and the V segment lost 6 bases, leaving 6 bases of the junction unmatched. The CDR3 loop reads CASRTLAGVHNEQFF. For the CDR3, the DNA is TGTGCCAGCAGAACACTAGCGGGGGTCCACAATGAGCAGTTCTTC.

The chain has TRBV29-1 and TRBJ2-7; 12 bases agree with TRBD2. CDR1 SQVTM and CDR2 ANQGSEA come from the germline V gene. The CDR3 consists of 16 residues. The V segment lost 3 bases and the J segment 1 base; nucleotides outside the gene matches: 7. The CDR3 region is CSVDFPTSGSSYEQYF. CDR3 coding DNA: TGCAGCGTTGATTTCCCGACTAGCGGGAGTTCCTACGAGCAGTACTTC.

This clonotype came up a few times. V and J are TRBV5-1 and TRBJ1-1; no clear D. This CDR3 has 14 amino acids. Germline lookup yields CDR1 SGHRS and CDR2 YFSETQ. V was shortened by 3 bases and J by 3 bases, with 12 bases between the two germline ends. For the CDR3, the DNA is TGCGCCAGCAGCTCAACTTGGCTGGACACTGAAGCTTTCTTT. Its translation is CASSSTWLDTEAFF. Looking up the rest from reference TRBV5-1 and TRBJ1-1 gives the full variable domain: KAGVTQTPRYLIKTRGQQVTLSCSPISGHRSVSWYQQTPGQGLQFLFEYFSETQRNKGNFPGRFSGRQFSNSRSEMNVSTLELGDSALYLCASSSTWLDTEAFFGQGTRLTVV.

The V and J genes are TRBV28 and TRBJ2-2, with 11 bases matching TRBD2. Trimming took 1 base from V and 5 from J; bases not matched to a gene: 0. The CDR3 spans 15 residues. CDR1 and CDR2 from the germline V gene are MDHEN and SYDVKM. The DNA of the CDR3 is TGTGCCAGCAGTTTATTAGCGGGGGGGACCGGGGAGCTGTTTTTT. It specifies CASSLLAGGTGELFF.

The rearrangement joins TRBV7-9 to TRBJ1-2; TRBD1 matches at 8 bases. In germline, CDR1 is SEHNR, CDR2 FQNEAQ (reference sequence). CDR3 length equals 14 residues. The V segment lost 3 bases and the J segment 8 bases; nucleotides outside the gene matches: 8. The CDR3 bases are TGTGCCAGCAGCTTCCCGGCAGGGGGCTTCGGCTACACCTTC. It encodes CASSFPAGGFGYTF.

The rearrangement joins TRBV6-5 to TRBJ2-7; 9 nucleotides match TRBD1. CDR1 MNHEY and CDR2 SVGAGI come from the germline V gene. The length of the CDR3 is 15 residues. J was trimmed by 2 bases and V by 8 bases; bases with no gene match: 10. The CDR3 here is CASRGQGTGTYEQYF. CDR3 nucleotides: TGTGCCAGCCGTGGACAGGGGACGGGGACCTACGAGCAGTACTTC.

The sample holds a few counts of this clonotype. This sequence joins TRBV4-3 and TRBJ2-7, with D perhaps TRBD2 (5 bases). This CDR3 region has 16 residues. CDR1 is LGHNA and CDR2 is YSLEER in the germline V gene. V was shortened by 0 bases and J by 3 bases, with 15 bases between the two germline ends. The CDR3 DNA is TGCGCCAGCAGCCAAGATTTCATGGCGGGTAGCTACGAGCAGTACTTC. This codes for CASSQDFMAGSYEQYF.

V and J are TRBV5-6 and TRBJ1-5; D perhaps matches TRBD1 (5 bases). In germline, CDR1 is SGHDT, CDR2 YYEEEE. The CDR3 has 15 residues. Trimming took off 5 bases at V and 4 bases at J, with 16 bases between the two ends. CDR3 loop: CASSLAGGRNQPQHF. The CDR3 DNA reads as TGTGCCAGCAGTCTGGCCGGGGGTCGGAATCAGCCCCAGCATTTT.

This chain joins TRBV27 and TRBJ2-2; no clear D. V lost 7 bases and J lost 6, with 15 bases in between. The CDR3 runs to 14 residues. CDR1 is MNHEY and CDR2 is SMNVEV in the germline V gene (reference sequence). This CDR3 is CASTLTFSAGELFF. CDR3 nucleotide sequence: TGTGCCAGCACCCTAACTTTCAGCGCCGGGGAGCTGTTTTTT.

This clonotype has just a few counts. V usage is TRBV28 and J usage is TRBJ2-3; 8 nucleotides match TRBD2. Germline V CDR1 and CDR2: MDHEN, SYDVKM. The ends lost 2 bases at V and 4 bases at J; junction bases unmatched: 5. There are 15 residues in the CDR3. The CDR3 coding sequence is TGTGCCAGCAGTTTAGGTATAGCGGGACCAGATACGCAGTATTTT. This translates into CASSLGIAGPDTQYF.

This clonotype was seen only a few times. The chain couples TRBV20-1 to TRBJ1-6, with a weak D call TRBD1 (6 bases). CDR3 length equals 14 residues. Germline assignment: CDR1 DFQATT and CDR2 SNEGSKA (reference sequence). The ends were cut back, 5 bases at V and 10 bases at J, with 18 bases in the middle. CDR3 coding DNA: TGCAGTGCTGCCCGACAGGAGTTGGACTCACCCCTCCACTTT. It translates to CSAARQELDSPLHF.

The rearrangement joins TRBV5-1 to TRBJ1-2; D unresolved. The CDR3 is made up of 12 amino acids. The germline V gene has CDR1 SGHRS and CDR2 YFSETQ. With 0 bases removed from V and 6 bases from J, the gap between germline ends came to 6 bases. The CDR3 bases are TGCGCCAGCAGCTTGGCGAGGGATGGCTACACCTTC. Encoded protein: CASSLARDGYTF.

The chain employs TRBV28 and TRBJ2-7, with D hard to call. Germline CDR1 and CDR2: MDHEN and SYDVKM. V lost 6 bases to trimming and J lost 3 bases, with 6 bases between them. This CDR3 has 11 residues. CDR3 region: CASRRNYEQYF. In DNA form, the CDR3 reads TGTGCCAGCAGGCGAAACTACGAGCAGTACTTC.

The table lists this clonotype with a few counts. This sequence joins TRBV2 and TRBJ1-6; TRBD1 aligns across 9 bases. Trimming removed 2 bases from V and 6 bases from J; junction bases left unmatched: 5. The CDR3 length is 16 residues. Germline assignment: CDR1 SNHLY and CDR2 FYNNEI. The CDR3 protein is CASSERGQGFNSPLHF. The CDR3 coding sequence is TGTGCCAGCAGTGAAAGGGGACAGGGTTTTAATTCACCCCTCCACTTT.